This T cell receptor (beta chain) was captured by sequencing in a study of T cells in Graves' hyperthyroidism and ophthalmopathy. Turning to the study itself: Peripheral blood sampling occurred at initial diagnosis, before any treatment. The study, taken as a whole, reports: Classification by a 13 V-J model distinguished ophthalmopathy from stable hyperthyroidism.

This clonotype was seen only a few times. What it recognizes is unknown. The ends were cut back, 5 bases at V and 3 bases at J, with 13 bases in the middle. The V gene's germline CDR1 is SEHNR and CDR2 FQNEAQ (reference sequence). CDR3 length equals 14 residues. Amplification of TCR beta CDR3 regions was performed using RNA transcripts as template. During a first-round RT-PCR of the TCR CDR3, the HTBI primer set was used. In TCRdb, the multiplex PCR reads were re-called with MiXCR into one record per CDR3 protein. The profile covers approximately 690,000 distinct CDR3 sequences, with around 20% appearing a single time and 30% to 40% taken by the ten largest. PBMCs came from about 10 ml fresh peripheral blood.

The sequence was collected from a young man with Graves' ophthalmopathy. The chain combines TRBV7-9 with TRBJ2-5; D may be TRBD1 (6 bases). The sequencing input was blood. This CDR3 is CASSLQGGEETQYF. Here the CDR3 DNA reads TGTGCCAGCAGCCTACAGGGTGGGGAAGAGACCCAGTACTTC.